The rows below give T cell receptor beta chains drawn from one sample of a study of T-cell reconstitution after alpha-beta-depleted transplantation in children. From the PCR reads, TCRdb called clonotypes with MiXCR, one entry per CDR3 protein. The repertoire has 440,000 or so distinct CDR3 sequences, about 40% of them found once; the top ten carry roughly 27%. The starting material was PBMCs, obtained before TCRalphabeta/CD19-depleted stem cell transplant. The receptors were gathered from a girl aged 2 to 10 with aplastic anemia, due to receive a stem cell transplant. CDR3s include the opening cysteine and the closing phenylalanine or tryptophan. The D gene is left open where the match is weak. Clone size is not always given. Where it is, it says once, few, many or a class for expanded clones.

j_call,d_call,v_call,clone_size,cdr3_nt,cdr3_aa
TRBJ2-7,.,TRBV14,.,TGTGCCAGCAGCCAAAGGTTAGCGAGTTCCTACGAGCAGTACTTC,CASSQRLASSYEQYF
TRBJ2-7,TRBD1,TRBV12-3/TRBV12-4,.,TGTGCCAGCAGTTTTGGACAGGGCCACGAGCAGTACTTC,CASSFGQGHEQYF
TRBJ2-3,TRBD2,TRBV7-2,.,TGTGCCAGCAGCTTAGCGCGACTAGCGGGGTCGAGCACAGATACGCAGTATTTT,CASSLARLAGSSTDTQYF
TRBJ2-2,.,TRBV29-1,.,TGCAGCGTTGAAATAGACACCGGGGAGCTGTTTTTT,CSVEIDTGELFF
TRBJ1-4,TRBD1,TRBV12-3/TRBV12-4,.,TGTGCCAGCAGTTTGGGACTCCGGGACAGGGGGCTAGAGAAACTGTTTTTT,CASSLGLRDRGLEKLFF
TRBJ2-3,TRBD2,TRBV20-1,few,TGCAGTGCTAGGGTCCCTAGCGGGAGGTCGACAGATACGCAGTATTTT,CSARVPSGRSTDTQYF
TRBJ2-2,.,TRBV20-1,.,TGCAGTGCTACCCGGAGTAGTGGGGGAGTGGGCACCGGGGAGCTGTTTTTT,CSATRSSGGVGTGELFF
TRBJ1-2,.,TRBV9,many,TGTGCCAGCAGCGTAAGCAGGGCTGATGGCTACACCTTC,CASSVSRADGYTF
TRBJ2-7,.,TRBV28,.,TGTGCCAGCAGAAGGGACCCTGCGAGTGAGCAGTACTTC,CASRRDPASEQYF
TRBJ2-1,TRBD2,TRBV20-1,.,TGCAGTGCTAAGGAAGTGCGGGGGGCCCCCTACAATGAGCAGTTCTTC,CSAKEVRGAPYNEQFF